Listed below are T cell receptor beta chains from one sample, sequenced in a study of control samples from healthy donors and cancer patients. Profiled with immunoSEQ multiplex PCR; TCRdb holds only in-frame clones, not every one. Among 80,000 to 100,000 clones, 70% to 90% were seen once, and the ten largest hold 13% to 15%. The source material was blood. The receptors shown here come from a man aged 30-40 years in good health. CDR3s leave out the opening cysteine and the closing phenylalanine or tryptophan. A D gene is named only where the DNA matches it firmly.

ASSVVAGAHTGELF | TRBD2 | TRBJ2-2 | TRBV9
ASSAGLAGDEQY | TRBD2 | TRBJ2-7 | TRBV5-4
ASSVVQVDSPLH | . | TRBJ1-6 | TRBV9
ASSLYDRVDYGYT | TRBD1 | TRBJ1-2 | TRBV3-1/TRBV3-2
ASSQSPGGPHEQY | TRBD2 | TRBJ2-7 | TRBV23-1
ASSPRRGYEQY | . | TRBJ2-7 | TRBV27
ASSLQVSGSEKLF | . | TRBJ1-4 | TRBV21-1
SVDRTSGSVYNEQF | TRBD2 | TRBJ2-1 | TRBV29-1
ASSFLGGSTINEQY | TRBD2 | TRBJ2-7 | TRBV7-2
SASDQGHSYEQY | . | TRBJ2-7 | TRBV20-1
ATSSFGGRYYNEQF | TRBD2 | TRBJ2-1 | TRBV15
ASSATGTGYSYEQY | TRBD1 | TRBJ2-7 | TRBV6-1
ASSLGDRVTDTQY | TRBD1 | TRBJ2-3 | TRBV5-1
ASSTGFTYNEQF | . | TRBJ2-1 | TRBV10-1
ASSLGHGYGYT | . | TRBJ1-2 | TRBV7-2
ASSRTQGRDSPLH | . | TRBJ1-6 | TRBV18
ASKTDQGNEKLF | . | TRBJ1-4 | TRBV19
ASSLPTGGERTDTQY | TRBD1 | TRBJ2-3 | TRBV5-6
ASSQDFGQHEKLF | . | TRBJ1-4 | TRBV4-1
ASSIRPSSYNEQF | . | TRBJ2-1 | TRBV19
SATGGSNEQF | TRBD1 | TRBJ2-1 | TRBV29-1
ASSQDAGGNTGELF | TRBD1 | TRBJ2-2 | TRBV4-3
ASSPDSGSYEQY | . | TRBJ2-7 | TRBV11-3
ASGTGNTEAF | TRBD1 | TRBJ1-1 | TRBV30
ASSAGPGNEKLF | . | TRBJ1-4 | TRBV9
AWSLVRTSSSYNEQF | TRBD2 | TRBJ2-1 | TRBV30
SASPVTTSSYNEQF | . | TRBJ2-1 | TRBV20-1
ASSLAPGGDSPLH | TRBD1 | TRBJ1-6 | TRBV13
ASSGQGGIGELF | TRBD1 | TRBJ2-2 | TRBV6-5
ATSRDRGFETQY | . | TRBJ2-5 | TRBV15
ASSYSGGGAFNTYEQY | TRBD2 | TRBJ2-7 | TRBV6-2/TRBV6-3
ASSPDGRPTDTQY | . | TRBJ2-3 | TRBV27
ASSRGDNIYTDTQY | . | TRBJ2-3 | TRBV5-1
ASSSPRTSGRREQY | TRBD2 | TRBJ2-7 | TRBV27
ASSPETANYGYT | . | TRBJ1-2 | TRBV9
ASSSPGDSYNEQF | . | TRBJ2-1 | TRBV21-1
ASSRQGSYEQY | TRBD1 | TRBJ2-7 | TRBV3-1/TRBV3-2
ASSRPGGYGYT | . | TRBJ1-2 | TRBV7-8
ASSGGRSSTDTQY | . | TRBJ2-3 | TRBV25-1
AISDPQVEAF | . | TRBJ1-1 | TRBV10-3
ASSSAQLTGLGGYT | TRBD1 | TRBJ1-2 | TRBV27
ASSPWEAKNIQY | . | TRBJ2-4 | TRBV3-1/TRBV3-2
AISESDLPGTQY | . | TRBJ2-3 | TRBV10-3
ASSERRGFYNEQF | . | TRBJ2-1 | TRBV2
ASSQVVTSTGNQADTQY | . | TRBJ2-3 | TRBV28
ATSDGEGVETQY | . | TRBJ2-5 | TRBV24-1